This TCR beta chain was identified in a study of vaccination effects on CD4 cells after COVID-19. With regard to this clone: Its target is not known.

This CDR3 has 14 amino acids. Per germline, CDR1 MNHEY and CDR2 SVGEGT. Trimming took off 5 bases at V and 4 bases at J, with 11 bases between the two ends. Antigen-specific CD4+ T cells expanded by the ViraFEST assay with viral peptide pools were then sequenced. A roughly 10-day culture period preceded the isolation of CD4+ T cells. Participants were given two doses of BNT162b2 or mRNA-1273 vaccine. Nucleocapsid antibodies stayed negative before and after vaccination, showing no earlier SARS-CoV-2 infection. Only in-frame clones appear in the TCRdb table, and some are missing; sequencing was by immunoSEQ multiplex PCR. This sample has more than 50,000 clones, with about 80% found just once.

The material was CD4+ T cells from PBMCs cultured with HCoV-OC43 spike peptides, obtained after COVID-19 vaccination. The subset here: HCoV-OC43 spike overlapping peptide pool stimulation. J is TRBJ2-2 and V is TRBV6-2 or TRBV6-3, with D perhaps assigned TRBD1 or TRBD2 (6 bases each). The source of this sequence is a human donor who received a COVID-19 vaccine. The CDR3 is CASSPGGGTGELFF. The CDR3 region has the DNA TGTGCCAGCAGTCCCGGAGGGGGCACCGGGGAGCTGTTTTTT.